Shown below are 13 T cell receptor beta chains from a single sample sequenced in a study of identical twins. Each CDR3 protein gets one entry after TCRdb re-called the 5' RACE reads with MiXCR. Here the sample spans roughly 1,500,000 distinct CDR3 sequences, more than 30% being singletons. Input material: cord blood. These receptors came from a newborn girl in good health.

This clonotype has a handful of counts. The V gene is TRBV20-1, the J gene TRBJ2-1, with unresolved D. Germline V gene data show CDR1 as DFQATT and CDR2 as SNEGSKA (reference sequence). V was shortened by 3 bases and J by 4 bases, with 16 bases between the two germline ends. The CDR3 consists of 15 residues. CDR3: CSASLRGAEYNEQFF. The CDR3, as DNA: TGCAGTGCTAGTCTTCGAGGTGCGGAATACAATGAGCAGTTCTTC.

About this clonotype: Compared with germline, one end of the junction differs, possibly owing to a read error. The chain couples TRBV20-1 to TRBJ2-7, with 11 nucleotides matching TRBD2. The length of the CDR3 is 17 residues. The germline gives CDR1 DFQATT, CDR2 SNEGSKA (reference sequence). The CDR3 DNA is TGCGGTGCTAGAGATTTCGCCGGGACTAGCGGCGACAATGAGCAGTACTTC. Its protein is CGARDFAGTSGDNEQYF.

This clonotype was detected once. This sequence joins TRBV9 and TRBJ2-2, with D maybe TRBD2 (5 bases). The CDR3 sequence is 16 residues long. Trimming took 1 base from V and 3 from J, leaving 13 bases between them. CDR1 is SGDLS and CDR2 is YYNGEE in the germline V gene. CDR3 DNA sequence: TGTGCCAGCAGCGTAAAGCGGACCTTAGACACCGGGGAGCTGTTTTTT. Amino acids: CASSVKRTLDTGELFF.

This clonotype was picked up a small number of times. In nucleotides, the CDR3 is TGTGCCAGCAGCCAAGTTTTAGGGAGGGCCCCCCAGTACTTC. Protein sequence: CASSQVLGRAPQYF. This chain links TRBV4-2 with TRBJ2-5; 7 nucleotides agree with TRBD2. The trim removed 1 base at V and 9 bases at J, leaving 8 bases unmatched. CDR1 is LGHNA and CDR2 is YNFKEQ in the germline V gene. The CDR3 sequence is 14 residues long.

Many counts were recorded for this clonotype. This chain joins TRBV6-1 and TRBJ1-2; weak D call: TRBD1 (6 bases). This CDR3 spans 13 amino acids. CDR1 MNHNS and CDR2 SASEGT come from the germline V gene. The V gene lost 10 bases and the J gene lost 5 bases, with 17 bases spanning the gap. CDR3 in DNA: TGTGCCACCACCCCCGGGACACTTTATGGCTACACCTTC. Amino acids: CATTPGTLYGYTF.

Note on this clonotype: The CDR3 does not end in the conserved phenylalanine or tryptophan, so this is likely a read error. No DNA is shown, since the ends of the CDR3 on it are uncertain; the CDR3 is the one TCRdb lists. The chain links TRBV21-1 to TRBJ1-2. TRBV21-1 is assigned pseudogene status. From its first to its last residue, the CDR3 has 12 amino acids. CDR3 sequence: CASSKNWDGYTI.

The chain joins TRBV28 to TRBJ2-7; possible D gene TRBD2, 5 bases. V was clipped by 6 bases and J by 3 bases, with 18 bases between them. Looked up from germline, CDR1 is MDHEN and CDR2 is SYDVKM. This CDR3 contains 15 residues. The CDR3 reads CASRGDTGWSYEQYF. The CDR3 DNA follows: TGTGCCAGCAGGGGCGACACGGGGTGGAGCTACGAGCAGTACTTC.

The V and J genes are TRBV20-1 and TRBJ2-3, with 8 nucleotides matching TRBD2. CDR1 is DFQATT and CDR2 is SNEGSKA in the germline V gene (reference sequence). This CDR3 has 16 residues. The junction had 10 bases not matched to a gene; V was cut back by 3 bases and J by 2 bases. CDR3 sequence reads: CSASMPGGPITDTQYF. CDR3 in DNA: TGCAGTGCTAGTATGCCGGGAGGGCCTATCACAGATACGCAGTATTTT.

The chain has TRBV28 and TRBJ1-5; 8 nucleotides align to TRBD1. V was clipped by 6 bases and J by 3 bases; unmatched bases: 10. The CDR3 has 16 residues. Germline assignment: CDR1 MDHEN and CDR2 SYDVKM. CDR3 sequence: CASRPGGTRYNQPQHF. CDR3 nucleotides: TGTGCCAGCAGACCAGGGGGCACCCGATACAATCAGCCCCAGCATTTT.

The table lists this clonotype with a few counts. This chain joins TRBV20-1 and TRBJ1-2, with a weak D call TRBD1 (5 bases). The V end was cut by 3 bases, the J end by 4 bases, with 9 bases between. The CDR3 length is 12 residues. The germline V gene has CDR1 DFQATT and CDR2 SNEGSKA (reference sequence). For the CDR3, the DNA is TGCAGTGCTAGGTGTGGGGGCTATGGCTACACCTTC. The encoded protein is CSARCGGYGYTF.

V gene TRBV10-3 combines with J gene TRBJ1-2; a weak D match, TRBD1 (6 bases). This CDR3 is 14 amino acids long. Trimming shortened V by 4 bases and J by 3 bases, and 12 bases separated the two germline ends. Per the germline V gene, CDR1 is ENHRY and CDR2 is SYGVKD. This CDR3 is CAISAQDSDYGYTF. CDR3 sequence (DNA): TGTGCCATCAGTGCTCAGGACAGCGACTATGGCTACACCTTC.

The chain uses TRBV7-2 and TRBJ2-7, with 11 bases fitting TRBD2. V lost 6 bases to trimming and J lost 3 bases; unmatched junction nucleotides: 4. CDR1 and CDR2 (germline): SGHTA, FQGNSA. The CDR3 loop spans 14 amino acids. The CDR3 reads CASRITSGSYEQYF. CDR3 coding DNA: TGTGCCAGCAGGATCACTAGCGGGAGCTACGAGCAGTACTTC.

On this clonotype itself: A read error is possible here, since a much larger clone lies one base away. The V and J genes are TRBV27 and TRBJ2-5; TRBD2 matches 8 bases. The J call is doubtful: the DNA matches TRBJ2-1 better. The CDR3 covers 15 residues. Germline CDR1 MNHEY, CDR2 SMNVEV (reference sequence). CDR3 in DNA: TGTGCCAGCAGTCCCACTACTAGCGGCCAAGAGACCCAGTTCTTC. It specifies CASSPTTSGQETQFF.